Following are 12 T cell receptor beta chains from one sample sequenced in a study of blood T cell repertoires in COVID-19. Sequencing used immunoSEQ multiplex PCR; TCRdb keeps in-frame clones, though not all of them. The repertoire holds fewer than 250,000 clones, approximately 86% seen once, with around 5.5% in the top ten. Sequenced input: peripheral blood. These receptors all stem from a human donor in a cohort sampled during active COVID-19.

This clone appeared once. The chain employs TRBV3-1 (or the pseudogene TRBV3-2) and TRBJ1-1; perhaps TRBD1 as D (6 bases). This CDR3 comprises 15 residues. Germline CDR1 reads LGHDT; CDR2 reads YNNKEL (reference sequence). V was shortened by 4 bases and J by 5 bases, with 17 bases between the two germline ends. CDR3 coding DNA: TGTGCCAGCAGCCTACGTTCCGGGACAAAAACTGAAGCTTTCTTT. Protein sequence: CASSLRSGTKTEAFF.

This rearrangement joins TRBV24-1 to TRBJ1-4, with D possibly matching TRBD1 (6 bases). Germline values: CDR1 KGHDR, CDR2 SFDVKD. The CDR3 runs to 14 residues. V was trimmed by 6 bases and J by 4 bases, leaving 11 bases between them. The CDR3 DNA sequence: TGTGCCACCAGTCCTAGGGGGATTAATGAAAAACTGTTTTTT. Translation gives CATSPRGINEKLFF.

In nucleotides, the CDR3 is TGTGCCAGCAGCTTACCTAGCGGGAAAGACACAGATACGCAGTATTTT. Translated: CASSLPSGKDTDTQYF. The rearrangement joins TRBV5-4 to TRBJ2-3; 9 nucleotides align to TRBD2. The length of the CDR3 is 16 residues. With 2 bases clipped from V and 2 bases from J, the junction kept 6 bases outside the gene matches. Germline lookup yields CDR1 SGHNT and CDR2 YYREEE (reference sequence).

The V gene is TRBV3-1 (or the pseudogene TRBV3-2), the J gene TRBJ1-1, with a weak D call TRBD1 (5 bases). The CDR3 loop spans 13 amino acids. Deletions cut 3 bases from V and 4 bases from J, with 9 bases between. Germline CDR1 reads LGHDT; CDR2 reads YNNKEL (reference sequence). CDR3 region: CASSHHGGTEAFF. As DNA, the CDR3 is TGTGCCAGCAGCCATCACGGGGGCACTGAAGCTTTCTTT.

The rearrangement uses TRBV7-9 and TRBJ2-1, with D possibly being TRBD2 (5 bases). The CDR3 length is 12 residues. V lost 2 bases and J lost 9, with 8 bases in between. Germline V gene sequence: CDR1 SEHNR, CDR2 FQNEAQ (reference sequence). CDR3 DNA: TGTGCCAGCAGCTTAAGCAGCGGTGAGCAGTTCTTC. This translates into CASSLSSGEQFF.

J is TRBJ2-1 and V is TRBV11-1; 9 positions match TRBD2. The V gene's germline CDR1 is SGHAT and CDR2 FQDESV (reference sequence). V lost 2 bases and J lost 5; bases outside the gene matches: 4. This CDR3 has 15 amino acids. The CDR3 region is CASSLNRLADNEQFF. The CDR3 DNA reads as TGTGCCAGCAGCTTAAATCGACTAGCGGACAATGAGCAGTTCTTC.

The V call is TRBV19, the J call TRBJ1-1; the match to TRBD1 covers 8 bases. Germline assignment: CDR1 LNHDA and CDR2 SQIVND (reference sequence). This CDR3 has 15 amino acids. The V segment lost 5 bases and the J segment 1 base; nucleotides outside the gene matches: 6. The CDR3 protein is CASSWDRWGNTEAFF. DNA of the CDR3: TGTGCCAGTAGTTGGGACAGGTGGGGGAACACTGAAGCTTTCTTT.

The rearrangement joins TRBV4-2 to TRBJ2-1; D perhaps matches TRBD2 (5 bases). There are 16 residues in the CDR3. The V gene lost 0 bases and the J gene lost 5 bases, with 14 bases spanning the gap. The V gene's germline CDR1 is LGHNA and CDR2 YNFKEQ. CDR3 residues: CASSQDGSGKHNEQFF. DNA for the CDR3: TGTGCCAGCAGCCAAGATGGAAGCGGAAAACACAATGAGCAGTTCTTC.

The chain carries TRBV7-9 and TRBJ2-1, with 9 nucleotides matching TRBD2. Germline CDR1 and CDR2: SEHNR and FQNEAQ (reference sequence). This CDR3 is built from 16 residues. V was pared by 5 bases and J by 8 bases, with 13 bases of the junction left unmatched. CDR3 bases: TGTGCCAGCAGCCAAGCTAGTAGCGGGAGCTTCTATGAGCAGTTCTTC. Its translation is CASSQASSGSFYEQFF.

J is TRBJ1-6 and V is TRBV5-1; 9 nucleotides match TRBD1. V dropped 4 bases and J dropped 9; count of bases not matched to a gene: 8. Germline V CDR1 and CDR2: SGHRS, YFSETQ. The CDR3 sequence is 15 residues long. The CDR3 is CASSPRTGEGSPLHF. The CDR3 DNA is TGCGCCAGCAGCCCTAGGACAGGGGAAGGTTCACCCCTCCACTTT.

CDR3 sequence: CASSGDSGGIETQYF. The CDR3 region has the DNA TGCGCCAGCAGCGGGGATAGCGGGGGGATAGAGACCCAGTACTTC. The chain has TRBV5-1 and TRBJ2-5; 10 positions agree with TRBD2. This CDR3 spans 15 amino acids. The germline V gene has CDR1 SGHRS and CDR2 YFSETQ. With V trimmed by 4 bases and J by 4 bases, 7 bases remained unmatched.

V gene TRBV10-2 combines with J gene TRBJ2-2, with TRBD2 matching 7 bases. The CDR3 has 14 residues. CDR1 and CDR2 (germline): WSHSY, SAAADI. The V and J ends lost 7 bases and 7 bases, in that order; junction bases with no gene match: 9. As DNA, the CDR3 is TGCGCCAGCAAGACGAGTGGGGACTACGGGGAGCTGTTTTTT. Amino acids: CASKTSGDYGELFF.